The 2 T cell receptor beta chains presented below share a single source sample, sequenced in a study of CD8 T cells in ankylosing spondylitis. One entry per CDR3 protein, called by TCRdb with MiXCR from the 5' RACE reads. The table includes 200,000 or so distinct CDR3 sequences, around a sixth detected once. Material for sequencing was blood, either unsorted or a sorted T cell fraction (not recorded which). These receptors all stem from a male donor aged 10-29 years with ankylosing spondylitis or in good health (not recorded which).

This clonotype appeared many times. The CDR3 DNA is TGTGCCATCGGGAGGGGGGCCTACAATGAGCAGTTCTTC. Protein sequence: CAIGRGAYNEQFF. The chain is built from TRBV10-3 and TRBJ2-1; D may be TRBD2 (7 bases). CDR1 and CDR2 (germline): ENHRY, SYGVKD. CDR3 length: 13 residues. V lost 8 bases to trimming and J lost 2 bases, with 10 bases between them.

This clonotype appeared many times. This chain joins TRBV7-2 and TRBJ2-7; the D is unclear. Germline V lookup: CDR1 SGHTA, CDR2 FQGNSA. Trimming took off 0 bases at V and 4 bases at J, with 7 bases between the two ends. The CDR3 loop spans 13 amino acids. The CDR3 region is CASSLAPGYEQYV. The DNA for the CDR3 is TGTGCCAGCAGCTTAGCCCCAGGATACGAGCAGTACGTC.